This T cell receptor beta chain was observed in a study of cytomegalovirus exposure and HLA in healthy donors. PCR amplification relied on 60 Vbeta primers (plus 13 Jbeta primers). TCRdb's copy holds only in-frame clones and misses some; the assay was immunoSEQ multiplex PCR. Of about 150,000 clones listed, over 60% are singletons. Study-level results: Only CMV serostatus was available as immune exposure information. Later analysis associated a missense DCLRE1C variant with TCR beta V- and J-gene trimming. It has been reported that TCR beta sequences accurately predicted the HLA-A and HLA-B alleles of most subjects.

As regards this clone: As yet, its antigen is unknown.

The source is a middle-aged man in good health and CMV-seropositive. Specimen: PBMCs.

This CDR3 reads CASRPADSSPLHF. Here the CDR3 DNA reads TGCGCCAGCAGGCCCGCAGATTCATCACCCCTCCACTTT. This chain uses TRBV5-1 with TRBJ1-6; D unclear. V lost 5 bases to trimming and J lost 10 bases, with 13 bases between them. Germline CDR1 and CDR2: SGHRS and YFSETQ. CDR3 length equals 13 residues.